What follows are 8 T cell receptor beta chains derived from one specimen sequenced in a study of OX40 agonist ivuxolimab in advanced cancers. The table came from immunoSEQ multiplex PCR; TCRdb's copy has only in-frame clones and leaves some out. The table has 40,000 to 50,000 clones, roughly 82% seen once. Specimen: CD4+ or CD8+ T cells sorted from blood, collected in a trial of the OX40 agonist ivuxolimab. The source is an adult with an advanced solid tumor such as melanoma, head and neck, liver or kidney cancer.

This rearrangement joins TRBV28 to TRBJ2-1, with 8 positions matching TRBD1. J lost 3 bases, V lost 6 bases, and 7 bases had no gene match. Germline assignment: CDR1 MDHEN and CDR2 SYDVKM. The CDR3 is 15 residues long. The CDR3 DNA reads as TGTGCCAGCAGCCTGAGGACAGGGCTCTACAATGAGCAGTTCTTC. It yields the protein CASSLRTGLYNEQFF.

V and J are TRBV5-1 and TRBJ2-7; D perhaps matches TRBD1 (5 bases). Germline CDR1 SGHRS, CDR2 YFSETQ. CDR3 length: 14 residues. The ends were cut back, 4 bases at V and 3 bases at J, with 14 bases in the middle. CDR3 sequence (DNA): TGCGCCAGCAGCCCCAATAAAGGGGTCTACGAGCAGTACTTC. Protein: CASSPNKGVYEQYF.

The chain joins TRBV27 to TRBJ2-1; no clear D. The germline V gene has CDR1 MNHEY and CDR2 SMNVEV (reference sequence). The CDR3 has 15 amino acids. V was pared by 6 bases and J by 8 bases, with 20 bases between. The DNA of the CDR3 is TGTGCCAGCAGCCCATCCCGCCCCTGGGCGGATGAGCAGTTCTTC. Translation: CASSPSRPWADEQFF.

This chain connects TRBV27 to TRBJ1-5; 7 nucleotides agree with TRBD1. CDR3 length: 18 residues. V dropped 3 bases and J dropped 0; count of bases not matched to a gene: 11. Germline V CDR1 and CDR2: MNHEY, SMNVEV (reference sequence). CDR3 sequence reads: CASSFSRTGQFSNQPQHF. In DNA form, the CDR3 reads TGTGCCAGCAGTTTTTCTCGAACGGGACAGTTTAGCAATCAGCCCCAGCATTTT.

The rearrangement joins TRBV27 to TRBJ1-2; TRBD1 agrees at 7 bases. Germline values: CDR1 MNHEY, CDR2 SMNVEV (reference sequence). J lost 7 bases, V lost 6 bases, and 23 bases had no gene match. The length of the CDR3 is 18 residues. The CDR3 nucleotides are TGTGCCAGCAGCATCACTTATGAGGGGGCGAAGGGTAAAAGTGGCTACACCTTC. Translating it yields CASSITYEGAKGKSGYTF.

CDR3 nucleotide sequence: TGTGCCAGTGTTTCTGCGGGAGGGCCCAACGAGCAGTACTTC. Translation: CASVSAGGPNEQYF. This chain joins TRBV28 and TRBJ2-7, with 9 bases that match TRBD2. V trimming: 9 bases; J trimming: 5 bases; junction bases outside the gene matches: 11. There are 14 residues in the CDR3. CDR1 and CDR2 (germline): MDHEN, SYDVKM.

The chain's CDR3 is CASRPTGVGDIQYF. DNA of the CDR3: TGTGCCAGCAGACCGACAGGGGTGGGAGACATTCAGTACTTC. The chain links TRBV2 to TRBJ2-4, with 8 bases fitting TRBD1. The length of the CDR3 is 14 residues. Germline V CDR1 and CDR2: SNHLY, FYNNEI. V lost 6 bases, J lost 8 bases, and 9 bases stayed unmatched.

The rearrangement links TRBV9 to TRBJ2-1; 7 bases agree with TRBD2. This CDR3 is built from 15 residues. V was pared by 0 bases and J by 8 bases, with 8 bases of the junction left unmatched. CDR1 SGDLS and CDR2 YYNGEE come from the germline V gene. CDR3 DNA: TGTGCCAGCAGCGTAGCGGAAGTCGGGAGGTATGAGCAGTTCTTC. It codes for CASSVAEVGRYEQFF.